The clone carrying this TCR beta chain was detected only a few times. The CDR3 length is 14 residues. With 4 bases clipped from V and 8 bases from J, the junction kept 10 bases outside the gene matches. Germline-derived CDR1 and CDR2 are SGHVS and FNYEAQ. It was on ten immunoSEQ deep assay plates that unsorted PBMC DNA was sequenced. Data came from immunoSEQ multiplex PCR; TCRdb stores just in-frame clones and leaves some out. The sample has under 600,000 clones; about 80% are singletons. The data stem from a study of shared clonotypes between healthy human individuals. Sample: PBMCs. This TCR was recovered from a woman aged 40 to 50 in good health. Some clones in this sample may be carry-over from other donors' samples. The chain uses TRBV7-6 and TRBJ1-2; 7 bases fit TRBD1. The CDR3 bases are TGTGCCAGCAGCTGGAGGGACAGAGAGGGGGGCTACACCTTC. Its translation is CASSWRDREGGYTF.